Only a few counts were recorded for the clone carrying this T cell receptor beta chain. Its cognate antigen is unknown. V trimming: 4 bases; J trimming: 2 bases; junction bases outside the gene matches: 7. Germline V gene lookup returns CDR1 SEHNR and CDR2 FQNEAQ (reference sequence). CDR3 length: 15 amino acids. This entry comes from a study of T-cell memory formation after mild COVID-19. The authors produced TCR alpha and TCR beta cDNA libraries with sample barcodes and UMIs by 5'RACE using constant-segment primers. From the 5' RACE reads, TCRdb called clonotypes with MiXCR, one entry per CDR3 protein. The sample lists 450,000 to 650,000 distinct CDR3 sequences; about 20% were seen once. Whole-study results and caveats: Among CD4+ contracting clones, most were CM and EM, and CD8+ ones EMRA.

This receptor was taken from an adult woman who had mild COVID-19 (a few samples of this study predate the infection). Cell type and time point are not known. The chain has TRBV7-9 and TRBJ2-7, with 8 bases that match TRBD1. Sequencing was performed on PBMCs or a T cell subset sorted from them (not recorded which). CDR3 residues: CASSWTGRRPYEQYF. CDR3 sequence (DNA): TGTGCCAGCAGCTGGACAGGGAGGAGGCCCTACGAGCAGTACTTC.